This record covers a single T cell receptor beta chain. The protocol was immunoSEQ multiplex PCR, while the TCRdb copy is restricted to in-frame clones and leaves out a portion. The data contain about 7,700 clones, approximately 71% of them singletons. The data belong to a study of T cells in tumors after PD-1 blockade. Study background: A subset received ongoing vismodegib 150 mg daily alongside anti-PD-1 therapy.

The clonotype originates from a human donor with basal cell carcinoma. The sample in question was tumor tissue, obtained after anti-PD-1 treatment.

The DNA for the CDR3 is TGTGCCAGCAGCTTGTTTTTCCGGGGGGTTAGCAATCAGCCCCAGCATTTT. It yields the protein CASSLFFRGVSNQPQHF. V is TRBV5-6 and J is TRBJ1-5; maybe TRBD1 (5 bases). Germline-derived CDR1 and CDR2 are SGHDT and YYEEEE. V was pared by 1 base and J by 0 bases, with 14 bases between. The CDR3 spans 17 residues.